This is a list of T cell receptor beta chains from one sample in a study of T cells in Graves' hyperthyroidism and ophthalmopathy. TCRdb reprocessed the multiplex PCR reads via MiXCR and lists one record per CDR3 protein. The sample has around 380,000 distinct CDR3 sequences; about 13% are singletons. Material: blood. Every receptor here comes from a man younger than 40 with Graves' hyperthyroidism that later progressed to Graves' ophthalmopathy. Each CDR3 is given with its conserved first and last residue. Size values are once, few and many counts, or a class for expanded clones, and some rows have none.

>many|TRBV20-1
CSASGGGGSTDTQYF
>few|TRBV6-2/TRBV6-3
CASSYGNTNSPLHF
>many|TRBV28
CASSTRRQGQSYEQYF
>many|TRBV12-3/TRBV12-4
CASSATTGAGDTQYF
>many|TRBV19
CASSPHYRASPETQYF
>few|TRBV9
CASSNRQGLAEAFF
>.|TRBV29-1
CSGDSGQKDGYTF
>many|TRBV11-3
CASSGQGAGGYTF
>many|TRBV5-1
CASSLSSGVGAFF
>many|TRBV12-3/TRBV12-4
CASRPGQPNQPQHF
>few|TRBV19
CASRIEANGNSPLHF
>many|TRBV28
CASSFGLAGGPGTDTQYF
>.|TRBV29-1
CSVEDSKGYEQYF
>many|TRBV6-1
CASRRGGNTEAFF
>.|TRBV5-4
CASSFVSEETQYF
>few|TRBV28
CASSLGTNTEAYF
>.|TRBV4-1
CASSRGPKETQYF
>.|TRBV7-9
CASRRTDRSSYEQYF
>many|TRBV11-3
CASSLVRSYGYTF
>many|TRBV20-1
CSAREGQGAHNSPLHF
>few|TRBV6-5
CASSYYGEQYF
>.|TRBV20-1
CSARGRGRVNEQFF
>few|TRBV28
CASSLRGTSGDYEQYF
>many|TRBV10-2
CASSESRRRMNTEAFF
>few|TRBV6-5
CASSYSMSGRGLGALHF
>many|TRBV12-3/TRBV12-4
CASSFWDRAGQPQHF
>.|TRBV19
CASSAAGDLYEQYF
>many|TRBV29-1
CSVGRGSGAFF
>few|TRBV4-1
CASSQSPYPPGAKETQYF
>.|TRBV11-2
CASSSSPGQSTDTQYF
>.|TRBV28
CASADLFLSEQYF
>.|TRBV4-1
CASSRTGLYNDEQFF
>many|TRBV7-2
CASSLLGRGPGEQFF
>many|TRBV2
CASRAGGRTEAFF
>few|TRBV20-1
CSARESSHRSYEQYF
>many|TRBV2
CASSADSHPSTDTQYF
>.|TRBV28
CASSLSRYSSSYNSPLHF
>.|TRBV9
CASTPGPVGNQPQHF
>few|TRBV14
CASSQVKGNTEAFF
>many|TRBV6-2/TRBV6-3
CASSYPTEGTSGSYEQYF
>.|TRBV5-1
CASSLGDRVWNSPLHF
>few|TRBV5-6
CASSLSQGRVDEQFF
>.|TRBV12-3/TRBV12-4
CASGVGETQYF
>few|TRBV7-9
CASSFHTGDEQFF
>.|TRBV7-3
CASSLNRDTGELFF
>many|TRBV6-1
CASGGSSRANYGYTF
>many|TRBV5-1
CASDSAIQAMNTEAFF